The 18 T cell receptor beta chains given below trace back to one sample, sequenced in a study of T cells in Graves' hyperthyroidism and ophthalmopathy. TCR beta CDR3 sequences were amplified from RNA transcripts. HTBI primers were the set used in a first-round RT-PCR of the TCR CDR3. From the multiplex PCR reads, TCRdb called clonotypes with MiXCR, one entry per CDR3 protein. This table has around 520,000 distinct CDR3 sequences, approximately 15% appearing once. Specimen: blood. The receptors were sampled from a woman younger than 30 with Graves' hyperthyroidism.

This clonotype has at least ten counts. The chain links TRBV30 to TRBJ2-1; no reliable D call. V lost 5 bases to trimming and J lost 6 bases, with 11 bases between them. The germline V gene has CDR1 GTSNPN and CDR2 SVGIG (reference sequence). The CDR3 spans 12 residues. The CDR3 loop is CAWGNGANEQFF. CDR3 bases: TGTGCCTGGGGTAACGGAGCCAATGAGCAGTTCTTC.

This clonotype was counted ten times or more. The chain has TRBV2 and TRBJ1-1; D is uncertain. Germline V gene sequence: CDR1 SNHLY, CDR2 FYNNEI. The CDR3 contains 12 residues. With 4 bases removed from V and 0 bases from J, the gap between germline ends came to 3 bases. The CDR3 protein is CASSGVNTEAFF. The CDR3, as DNA: TGTGCCAGCAGTGGTGTGAACACTGAAGCTTTCTTT. Complete variable domain (other parts from reference TRBV2 and TRBJ1-1): EPEVTQTPSHQVTQMGQEVILRCVPISNHLYFYWYRQILGQKVEFLVSFYNNEISEKSEIFDDQFSVERPDGSNFTLKIRSTKLEDSAMYFCASSGVNTEAFFGQGTRLTVV.

This clonotype was seen many times. This chain joins TRBV11-3 and TRBJ2-1; D tentatively fits TRBD1 or TRBD2 (5 bases each). The germline CDR1 and CDR2 sequences are SGHNT and YENEEA. This CDR3 has 14 residues. V shed 5 bases and J shed 5 bases, with 13 bases lying between them. The CDR3 coding sequence is TGTGCCAGCAGCCCGGGACGGAAGAACAATGAGCAGTTCTTC. Its translation: CASSPGRKNNEQFF.

In this sample, this clonotype turned up many times. The CDR3 loop is CSASGPTGGTDTQYF. The CDR3 nucleotides are TGCAGTGCTAGCGGGCCCACAGGGGGTACAGATACGCAGTATTTT. The chain links TRBV20-1 to TRBJ2-3; 8 bases map to TRBD1. Germline-derived CDR1 and CDR2 are DFQATT and SNEGSKA (reference sequence). Trimming at V came to 3 bases and at J to 3 bases, leaving 8 bases not matched to a gene. The CDR3 is 15 amino acids.

This clonotype was seen at least ten times. CDR3: CASSLTGGDGEAFF. The CDR3 DNA reads as TGTGCCAGCAGTCTGACAGGGGGCGATGGTGAAGCTTTCTTT. V and J are TRBV7-8 and TRBJ1-1, with 10 bases that match TRBD1. The CDR3 length is 14 residues. Germline V lookup: CDR1 SGHVS, CDR2 FQNEAQ. The V and J ends lost 6 bases and 7 bases, in that order; junction bases with no gene match: 8.

J is TRBJ1-4 and V is TRBV20-1; unclear D gene. Germline V gene lookup returns CDR1 DFQATT and CDR2 SNEGSKA (reference sequence). CDR3 size: 15 residues. The V gene lost 5 bases and the J gene lost 6 bases, with 19 bases spanning the gap. The CDR3, as DNA: TGCAGTGCTCCCGACCTAGTCCGGAGGGATGAAAAACTGTTTTTT. It is translated as CSAPDLVRRDEKLFF.

The rearrangement links TRBV20-1 to TRBJ1-2; tentative D call: TRBD1 (5 bases). CDR3 length: 14 residues. Trimming removed 0 bases at V and 5 bases at J, with 13 bases between. Germline V gene data show CDR1 as DFQATT and CDR2 as SNEGSKA (reference sequence). The CDR3 is CSARDFGGEYGYTF. The DNA of the CDR3 is TGCAGTGCTAGAGATTTTGGGGGAGAGTATGGCTACACCTTC.

This clonotype showed up just a few times. The chain employs TRBV6-1 and TRBJ1-1, with no clear D. The CDR3 runs to 14 residues. Germline V gene data show CDR1 as MNHNS and CDR2 as SASEGT. V was pared by 6 bases and J by 0 bases, with 11 bases between. The DNA for the CDR3 is TGTGCCAGCAGGGTTACGGGAATGAACACTGAAGCTTTCTTT. Protein: CASRVTGMNTEAFF.

This clonotype was counted at least ten times. The chain links TRBV7-3 to TRBJ2-1, with D hard to call. This CDR3 region has 14 residues. V dropped 2 bases and J dropped 4 bases, with 9 bases sitting between them. CDR1 is SGHTA, CDR2 FQGTGA, per germline. The CDR3 DNA follows: TGTGCCAGCAGCTTACCCGGCGGTTACAATGAGCAGTTCTTC. It is translated as CASSLPGGYNEQFF.

This clonotype was seen a handful of times. This chain connects TRBV20-1 to TRBJ2-1, with 8 bases identical to TRBD2. Germline-derived CDR1 and CDR2 are DFQATT and SNEGSKA (reference sequence). The length of the CDR3 is 15 residues. J lost 0 bases, V lost 3 bases, and 4 bases had no gene match. CDR3 nucleotide sequence: TGCAGTGCTAGGGGGAGCGGGAGCTCCTACAATGAGCAGTTCTTC. It encodes CSARGSGSSYNEQFF.

This clonotype was seen ten or more times. This chain connects TRBV6-5 to TRBJ2-1; 9 bases are shared with TRBD2. In germline, CDR1 is MNHEY, CDR2 SVGAGI. This CDR3 has 17 amino acids. V gave up 0 bases and J gave up 4 bases; unmatched junction bases: 7. In DNA, the CDR3 is TGTGCCAGCAGTTACTCGGCGAGCGGGAGGCGGTACAATGAGCAGTTCTTC. Residues: CASSYSASGRRYNEQFF.

This chain links TRBV10-3 with TRBJ2-3; TRBD1 matches 8 bases. The CDR3 extends over 15 amino acids. Unmatched junction bases numbered 9, after V lost 3 bases and J lost 7 bases. Per the germline V gene, CDR1 is ENHRY and CDR2 is SYGVKD. CDR3: CAISDLGQGANTQYF. CDR3 sequence (DNA): TGTGCCATCAGTGACTTAGGGCAGGGGGCAAATACGCAGTATTTT.

The table lists this clonotype with a few counts. The chain combines TRBV27 with TRBJ1-5; D perhaps matches TRBD1 (5 bases). CDR1 is MNHEY, CDR2 SMNVEV, per germline (reference sequence). V was clipped by 6 bases and J by 1 base, with 22 bases between them. This CDR3 is built from 18 residues. In DNA, the CDR3 is TGTGCCAGCAGCGGGGATTATGGAGGGGCTGGAAGCAATCAGCCCCAGCATTTT. This gives the protein CASSGDYGGAGSNQPQHF.

This clonotype was found a few times. An end of the junction does not agree with germline; a read error may underlie this. The chain recombines TRBV5-1 with TRBJ2-3, with D possibly matching TRBD2 (5 bases). Germline V gene sequence: CDR1 SGHRS, CDR2 YFSETQ. The CDR3 totals 14 residues. Here the CDR3 DNA reads TGCGCCAGCGGCTTGGCACTAGTCACAGATACGCAGTATTTT. It codes for CASGLALVTDTQYF.

The sample holds one count of this clonotype. In DNA form, the CDR3 reads TGTGCCAGTTGGCAGGGCTATGGCTACACCTTC. Its translation: CASWQGYGYTF. J is TRBJ1-2 and V is TRBV19; TRBD1 might be the D (5 bases). Germline CDR1 is LNHDA and CDR2 is SQIVND (reference sequence). Trimming pared 8 bases from V and 4 bases from J, leaving 8 bases between. The CDR3 contains 11 residues. The full variable domain, its missing parts supplied by reference TRBV19 and TRBJ1-2, is DGGITQSPKYLFRKEGQNVTLSCEQNLNHDAMYWYRQDPGQGLRLIYYSQIVNDFQKGDIAEGYSVSREKKESFPLTVTSAQKNPTAFYLCASWQGYGYTFGSGTRLTVV.

This clonotype was recorded many times. The J gene is TRBJ1-6, the V gene TRBV5-1, with D possibly being TRBD1 (6 bases). The CDR3 runs 16 residues. Germline CDR1 reads SGHRS; CDR2 reads YFSETQ. V was pared by 0 bases and J by 8 bases, with 15 bases between. The CDR3 bases are TGCGCCAGCAGCTTGGAAGGACAGCCCTTTTATTCACCCCTCCACTTT. Translating it yields CASSLEGQPFYSPLHF.

This clonotype occurred many times. This rearrangement joins TRBV19 to TRBJ2-1; 9 bases align to TRBD2. The CDR3 totals 18 residues. The ends lost 1 base at V and 1 base at J; junction bases unmatched: 8. The germline CDR1 and CDR2 sequences are LNHDA and SQIVND (reference sequence). The CDR3 reads CASSIVGSGRRSYNEQFF. As DNA, the CDR3 is TGTGCCAGTAGTATAGTAGGTAGCGGGAGACGGTCCTACAATGAGCAGTTCTTC.

The table lists this clonotype with a count of one. A clone one base away is much larger, so this may be a read error. The chain combines TRBV29-1 with TRBJ1-2; D might be TRBD1 (6 bases). The CDR3 spans 14 residues. Per the germline V gene, CDR1 is SQVTM and CDR2 is ANQGSEA. CDR3 in DNA: TGCAGCGTTAAGGCGACAGGAGCTAACGATGGCTACACCTTC. It translates to CSVKATGANDGYTF.